This record covers a single TCR beta chain. The method was immunoSEQ multiplex PCR; TCRdb's version includes in-frame clones alone and lacks a portion of them. The sample lists some 85,000 clones; roughly 80% were seen once. The sample originates from a study of PD-1 blockade in mismatch repair-deficient tumors. The V gene's germline CDR1 is MNHEY and CDR2 SVGAGI. The J segment lost 5 bases and the V segment lost 11 bases, leaving 8 bases of the junction unmatched. The CDR3 sequence is 14 residues long. The sequence was collected from an adult with mismatch repair-deficient cancer. V and J are TRBV6-5 and TRBJ1-5; 11 nucleotides match TRBD1. Here the sequenced sample was peripheral blood, taken 44 weeks after starting pembrolizumab. As DNA, the CDR3 is TGTGCCGGCGCCGGGACAGGGGGTCATCAGCCCCAGCATTTT. This translates into CAGAGTGGHQPQHF.